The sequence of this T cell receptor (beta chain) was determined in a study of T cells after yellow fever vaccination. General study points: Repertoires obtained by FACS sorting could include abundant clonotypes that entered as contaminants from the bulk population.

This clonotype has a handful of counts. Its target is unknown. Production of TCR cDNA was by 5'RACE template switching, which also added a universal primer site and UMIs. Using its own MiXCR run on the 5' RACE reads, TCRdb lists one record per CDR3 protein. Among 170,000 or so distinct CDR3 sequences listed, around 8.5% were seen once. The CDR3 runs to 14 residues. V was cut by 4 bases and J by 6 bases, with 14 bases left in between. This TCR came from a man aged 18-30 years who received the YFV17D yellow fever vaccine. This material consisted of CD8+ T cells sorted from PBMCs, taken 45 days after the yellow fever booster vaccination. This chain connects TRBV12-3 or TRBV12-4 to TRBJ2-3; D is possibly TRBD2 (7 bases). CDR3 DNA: TGTGCCAGCAGTTCGGGGGGCCTTGGGGATACGCAGTATTTT. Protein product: CASSSGGLGDTQYF.